The count of the clone carrying this T cell receptor (beta chain) is one. Antigen specificity is unknown. The entry originates in a study of cytomegalovirus exposure and HLA in healthy donors. The PCR used 60 Vbeta and 13 Jbeta primers. Sequencing used immunoSEQ multiplex PCR; TCRdb keeps in-frame clones, though not all of them. The table records tens of thousands of clones, roughly 69% of them present only once. The study's findings and limits: The authors listed 150 to 200 TCR beta chains as cytomegalovirus-associated.

The sequenced sample consisted of PBMCs. The TCR comes from a woman aged 45-65 years in good health and CMV-seropositive.

The CDR3 nucleotides are TGCGCCAGCAGTCACAGGAATGAGCAGTTCTTC. As protein: CASSHRNEQFF. V and J are TRBV10-1 and TRBJ2-1; D may be TRBD1 (5 bases). The CDR3 covers 11 residues. V shed 5 bases and J shed 7 bases, with 6 bases lying between them. Per germline, CDR1 WNHNN and CDR2 SYGVQD (reference sequence).